What follows are 17 T cell receptor beta chains derived from one specimen sequenced in a study of blood T cell repertoires in COVID-19. Assay used: immunoSEQ multiplex PCR; TCRdb lists only in-frame clones, some missing. Of a few hundred thousand clones listed, 89% are singletons. The sequenced material came from PBMCs or T cells enriched from blood (not recorded which). The receptors come from a woman aged 45-60 years who had been exposed to COVID-19.

The V gene is TRBV23-1, the J gene TRBJ2-5; 10 bases map to TRBD1. TRBV23-1 is given ORF status, its function remaining uncertain. The CDR3 is 18 amino acids. The junction had 16 bases not matched to a gene; V was cut back by 4 bases and J by 5 bases. CDR3: CASSRTTPRQGANETQYF. CDR3 bases: TGCGCCAGCAGTCGGACCACCCCCAGACAGGGGGCTAACGAGACCCAGTACTTC.

The V call is TRBV7-8, the J call TRBJ1-4; D may be TRBD1 (5 bases). CDR1 is SGHVS, CDR2 FQNEAQ, per germline. This CDR3 has 15 residues. Between the trimmed V and J ends, which lost 5 bases and 7 bases, there was a span of 17 bases. The CDR3 DNA is TGTGCCAGCAGCCGAATTAATCAGGGTGGTGAAAAACTGTTTTTT. Encoded protein: CASSRINQGGEKLFF.

The chain combines TRBV5-1 with TRBJ2-7; unclear D gene. Germline-derived CDR1 and CDR2 are SGHRS and YFSETQ. Trimming took off 0 bases at V and 5 bases at J, with 9 bases between the two ends. This CDR3 is built from 13 residues. CDR3: CASSLDRLHEQYF. DNA of the CDR3: TGCGCCAGCAGCTTGGATCGACTCCACGAGCAGTACTTC.

The CDR3 DNA reads as TGTGCCAGCAGTTTACCTCCGAATGAGCAGTTCTTC. Its translation is CASSLPPNEQFF. The gene calls are TRBV12-3 or TRBV12-4 and TRBJ2-1; D is unresolved. V was pared by 2 bases and J by 7 bases, with 6 bases between. This CDR3 comprises 12 residues.

The CDR3, as DNA: TGTGCCAGTAGTATCCTCGGACAGGGGGGTGGTTCACCCCTCCACTTT. As protein: CASSILGQGGGSPLHF. The genes are TRBV19 and TRBJ1-6; 10 bases match TRBD1. The germline CDR1 and CDR2 sequences are LNHDA and SQIVND (reference sequence). Unmatched junction bases numbered 8, after V lost 3 bases and J lost 9 bases. The length of the CDR3 is 16 residues.

The chain uses TRBV7-9 and TRBJ1-6; 7 bases fit TRBD1. Per the germline V gene, CDR1 is SEHNR and CDR2 is FQNEAQ (reference sequence). This CDR3 spans 13 amino acids. V lost 5 bases, J lost 10 bases, and 5 bases stayed unmatched. CDR3 in DNA: TGTGCCAGCAGCACAGACAGGGCCTCACCCCTCCACTTT. Residues: CASSTDRASPLHF.

This chain connects TRBV29-1 to TRBJ1-2, with a weak D call TRBD1 (5 bases). CDR1 and CDR2 from the germline V gene are SQVTM and ANQGSEA. Between the trimmed V and J ends, which lost 4 bases and 4 bases, there was a span of 10 bases. There are 12 residues in the CDR3. CDR3 loop: CSVGGDTYGYTF. CDR3 bases: TGCAGCGTTGGGGGGGATACCTATGGCTACACCTTC.

The CDR3 DNA follows: TGTGCCAGCAGCTTGGCGGTTCACGAGCAGTACTTC. This translates into CASSLAVHEQYF. The chain is built from TRBV11-1 and TRBJ2-7; no clear D gene. This CDR3 is 12 amino acids long. Germline V lookup: CDR1 SGHAT, CDR2 FQDESV (reference sequence). Trimming removed 3 bases from V and 5 bases from J, with 8 bases in between.

The V and J genes are TRBV5-4 and TRBJ1-2; D not certain. Trimming took 3 bases from V and 2 from J, leaving 17 bases between them. The CDR3 runs to 16 residues. In germline, CDR1 is SGHNT, CDR2 YYREEE (reference sequence). CDR3 amino acids: CASSWKGGGKNYGYTF. The CDR3 nucleotides are TGTGCCAGCAGCTGGAAGGGAGGAGGAAAAAACTATGGCTACACCTTC. Full variable domain (remainder filled in from reference TRBV5-4 and TRBJ1-2): ETGVTQSPTHLIKTRGQQVTLRCSSQSGHNTVSWYQQALGQGPQFIFQYYREEENGRGNFPPRFSGLQFPNYSSELNVNALELDDSALYLCASSWKGGGKNYGYTFGSGTRLTVV.

V and J are TRBV2 and TRBJ1-2; no clear D. Trimming cost V 4 bases and J 2 bases, with 8 bases left between them. CDR3 size: 13 residues. CDR1 and CDR2 from the germline V gene are SNHLY and FYNNEI. The CDR3 spells CASSGIQNYGYTF. CDR3 bases: TGTGCCAGCAGTGGAATTCAGAACTATGGCTACACCTTC.

The chain links TRBV5-8 to TRBJ2-1; a weak D match, TRBD2 (6 bases). V was clipped by 3 bases and J by 12 bases, with 19 bases between them. This CDR3 spans 14 amino acids. CDR1 and CDR2 from the germline V gene are SGHTS and YDEGEE. The DNA of the CDR3 is TGTGCCAGCAGCTCTTTCGGAGGGGACTTTGGGCAGTTCTTC. The encoded protein is CASSSFGGDFGQFF.

Points on this clone: Other DNA sequences of this sample code for an identical CDR3. The chain links TRBV2 to TRBJ1-2; maybe TRBD1 (5 bases). The CDR3 runs 13 residues. The V gene's germline CDR1 is SNHLY and CDR2 FYNNEI. Deletions cut 4 bases from V and 1 base from J, with 7 bases between. The CDR3 loop is CASSVDSNYGYTF. CDR3 sequence (DNA): TGTGCCAGCAGTGTTGACAGTAACTATGGCTACACCTTC.

The gene calls are TRBV19 and TRBJ2-2; 10 bases fit TRBD1. This CDR3 comprises 14 residues. V lost 11 bases, J lost 5 bases, and 8 bases stayed unmatched. CDR1 LNHDA and CDR2 SQIVND come from the germline V gene (reference sequence). The CDR3 here is CASKGGQGTGELFF. In DNA form, the CDR3 reads TGTGCCTCCAAGGGGGGACAGGGGACCGGGGAGCTGTTTTTT. The full variable domain, rest sourced from reference TRBV19 and TRBJ2-2, is DGGITQSPKYLFRKEGQNVTLSCEQNLNHDAMYWYRQDPGQGLRLIYYSQIVNDFQKGDIAEGYSVSREKKESFPLTVTSAQKNPTAFYLCASKGGQGTGELFFGEGSRLTVL.

CDR3 sequence: CASSLASQGANTQYF. In DNA form, the CDR3 reads TGTGCCAGCAGCTTGGCCTCTCAGGGGGCTAATACGCAGTATTTT. The V and J genes are TRBV5-5 and TRBJ2-3, with TRBD1 matching 8 bases. The CDR3 length is 15 residues. Germline trimming cut 0 bases from V and 7 bases from J; bases unmatched to any gene: 7. Germline CDR1 reads SGHKS; CDR2 reads YYEKEE (reference sequence).

The rearrangement links TRBV7-2 to TRBJ2-3; TRBD2 aligns across 16 bases. CDR1 is SGHTA and CDR2 is FQGNSA in the germline V gene. Germline trimming cut 2 bases from V and 1 base from J; bases unmatched to any gene: 6. The CDR3 is made up of 19 amino acids. CDR3 DNA: TGTGCCAGCAGCTTAAGACCGGGACTAGCGGGGGGGGGCACAGATACGCAGTATTTT. Amino acids: CASSLRPGLAGGGTDTQYF.

This chain uses TRBV3-1 (or the pseudogene TRBV3-2) with TRBJ2-7; D not certain. From germline, CDR1 is LGHDT and CDR2 YNNKEL (reference sequence). The V end was cut by 1 base, the J end by 2 bases, with 9 bases between. The CDR3 loop spans 14 amino acids. CDR3 residues: CASSQGSATYEQYF. The CDR3 region has the DNA TGTGCCAGCAGCCAAGGTTCCGCGACCTACGAGCAGTACTTC.

V is TRBV19 and J is TRBJ1-4, with D maybe TRBD1 (5 bases). The CDR3 is 14 residues long. The V end was cut by 6 bases, the J end by 8 bases, with 16 bases between. CDR1 and CDR2 (germline): LNHDA, SQIVND (reference sequence). The CDR3 sequence is CASRTTGVSEKLFF. The CDR3 DNA sequence: TGTGCCAGTAGAACTACAGGAGTTTCGGAAAAACTGTTTTTT.